This passage covers 21 T cell receptor beta chains from one sample sequenced in a study of PD-L1 blockade in urothelial cancer. Profiling relied on immunoSEQ multiplex PCR, and the TCRdb table lists in-frame clones only, not all of them. The sample has more than 45,000 clones; roughly 88% are singletons. The source was PBMCs, collected around atezolizumab (anti-PD-L1) treatment. These TCRs come from an older man with urothelial cancer.

The chain employs TRBV10-2 and TRBJ1-2; 10 bases agree with TRBD1. Germline assignment: CDR1 WSHSY and CDR2 SAAADI. The CDR3 totals 14 residues. J lost 4 bases, V lost 6 bases, and 5 bases had no gene match. CDR3 nucleotide sequence: TGCGCCAGCAGGGAGGGACAGGGGCTCTATGGCTACACCTTC. Translated: CASREGQGLYGYTF.

The genes are TRBV10-3 and TRBJ2-5; D might be TRBD2 (7 bases). The CDR3 is made up of 14 amino acids. Germline V gene sequence: CDR1 ENHRY, CDR2 SYGVKD. The V gene lost 8 bases and the J gene lost 3 bases, with 16 bases spanning the gap. The CDR3 reads CAIVCGGGEETQYF. The CDR3, as DNA: TGTGCCATCGTCTGCGGGGGCGGGGAAGAGACCCAGTACTTC.

The chain recombines TRBV11-2 with TRBJ2-7, with 12 nucleotides matching TRBD2. CDR1 is SGHAT, CDR2 FQNNGV, per germline. The trim removed 7 bases at V and 7 bases at J, leaving 14 bases unmatched. This CDR3 has 16 residues. CDR3 sequence: CASTEKLLAGGSEQYF. CDR3 DNA sequence: TGTGCCAGCACCGAAAAGCTCCTAGCGGGAGGGTCGGAGCAGTACTTC.

This clone was seen a handful of times. V and J are TRBV7-2 and TRBJ1-2, with TRBD1 matching 7 bases. CDR3 length: 14 residues. The V gene end was trimmed by 1 base and the J gene end by 6 bases; junction bases not matched to a gene: 5. Germline values: CDR1 SGHTA, CDR2 FQGNSA. CDR3 loop: CASSLGQGLHGYTF. The CDR3 DNA sequence: TGTGCCAGCAGCTTAGGACAGGGATTACATGGCTACACCTTC.

The chain couples TRBV2 to TRBJ1-1; D possibly corresponds to TRBD1 (6 bases). Trimming left V 6 bases short and J 3 bases short, with 17 bases between. Germline values: CDR1 SNHLY, CDR2 FYNNEI. This CDR3 comprises 15 residues. CDR3 sequence: CASSAGAGADTEAFF. CDR3 DNA sequence: TGTGCCAGCAGCGCCGGGGCAGGGGCGGACACTGAAGCTTTCTTT.

V usage is TRBV18 and J usage is TRBJ2-7, with 14 bases identical to TRBD2. V was clipped by 3 bases and J by 7 bases; unmatched bases: 11. CDR1 KGHSH and CDR2 LQKENI come from the germline V gene. The CDR3 is 17 amino acids. The CDR3 DNA reads as TGTGCCAGCTCACCGCGACTAGCGGGAGGGCCGTCGGGGGAGCAGTACTTC. It is translated as CASSPRLAGGPSGEQYF.

The chain employs TRBV29-1 and TRBJ1-2, with D hard to call. Germline V gene data show CDR1 as SQVTM and CDR2 as ANQGSEA. V was pared by 4 bases and J by 8 bases, with 14 bases between. This CDR3 contains 12 residues. The CDR3 loop is CSVAERVGGYTF. Written as DNA, the CDR3 is TGCAGCGTTGCGGAGAGGGTAGGAGGCTACACCTTC.

The chain recombines TRBV9 with TRBJ1-5, with TRBD1 matching over 7 bases. The germline V gene has CDR1 SGDLS and CDR2 YYNGEE. Trimming removed 3 bases from V and 6 bases from J; junction bases left unmatched: 12. The CDR3 extends over 16 amino acids. The CDR3 is CASSAGDRDIGQPQHF. The CDR3, as DNA: TGTGCCAGCAGCGCGGGGGACAGAGACATTGGTCAGCCCCAGCATTTT. Full variable domain (remainder filled in from reference TRBV9 and TRBJ1-5): DSGVTQTPKHLITATGQRVTLRCSPRSGDLSVYWYQQSLDQGLQFLIQYYNGEERAKGNILERFSAQQFPDLHSELNLSSLELGDSALYFCASSAGDRDIGQPQHFGDGTRLSIL.

The CDR3, as DNA: TGTGCCAGCAGAGGACTAGCGGGAGGCAAAGAGACCCAGTACTTC. Translating it yields CASRGLAGGKETQYF. The chain is built from TRBV7-2 and TRBJ2-5; TRBD2 aligns across 14 bases. This CDR3 has 15 residues. Germline loops: CDR1 SGHTA, CDR2 FQGNSA. Trimming removed 6 bases from V and 3 bases from J; junction bases left unmatched: 3.

The CDR3 DNA reads TGTGCCAGCAGCACCGGTGGAGGGCTAGCAGGCTCCTACAATGAGCAGTTCTTC. Encoded protein: CASSTGGGLAGSYNEQFF. The chain couples TRBV5-4 to TRBJ2-1, with D perhaps TRBD2 (6 bases). This CDR3 is built from 18 residues. Per the germline V gene, CDR1 is SGHNT and CDR2 is YYREEE (reference sequence). Trimming removed 4 bases from V and 0 bases from J, with 20 bases in between.

This rearrangement joins TRBV5-5 to TRBJ2-7; 10 bases align to TRBD1. This CDR3 has 16 amino acids. Germline CDR1 reads SGHKS; CDR2 reads YYEKEE (reference sequence). Trimming cost V 1 base and J 7 bases; bases outside gene matches: 11. The chain's CDR3 is CASSLRARQGAEEQYF. The CDR3, as DNA: TGTGCCAGCAGCTTGAGGGCGAGACAGGGGGCAGAAGAGCAGTACTTC.

The chain uses TRBV5-1 and TRBJ1-1; no definite D call. Trimming pared 0 bases from V and 1 base from J, leaving 7 bases between. The CDR3 spans 14 residues. CDR1 SGHRS and CDR2 YFSETQ come from the germline V gene. For the CDR3, the DNA is TGCGCCAGCAGCTTGGCCCCGGGGAACACTGAAGCTTTCTTT. This sequence encodes CASSLAPGNTEAFF.

The chain links TRBV27 to TRBJ2-2, with TRBD2 as a possible D gene (5 bases). The CDR3 sequence is 14 residues long. V was pared by 8 bases and J by 2 bases, with 12 bases between. Germline V CDR1 and CDR2: MNHEY, SMNVEV (reference sequence). DNA of the CDR3: TGTGCCAGCTTAGCGACTGATAACACCGGGGAGCTGTTTTTT. Protein product: CASLATDNTGELFF.

The V call is TRBV19, the J call TRBJ2-7, with D perhaps matching TRBD1 (6 bases). CDR1 is LNHDA, CDR2 SQIVND, per germline (reference sequence). The V and J ends lost 7 bases and 0 bases respectively, with 16 bases between them. The CDR3 spans 15 residues. The CDR3 spells CASNLGAGNSYEQYF. The CDR3, as DNA: TGTGCCAGTAACCTGGGGGCAGGGAACTCCTACGAGCAGTACTTC.

The chain has TRBV9 and TRBJ2-7, with TRBD1 matching over 12 bases. The J segment lost 4 bases and the V segment lost 0 bases, leaving 11 bases of the junction unmatched. Germline CDR1 SGDLS, CDR2 YYNGEE. This CDR3 region has 18 residues. CDR3 DNA: TGTGCCAGCAGCGTAGGGTACGGGACAGGGGGCACGGTATACGAGCAGTACTTC. The encoded protein is CASSVGYGTGGTVYEQYF.

The V and J genes are TRBV10-2 and TRBJ2-7; TRBD2 matches at 12 bases. In germline, CDR1 is WSHSY, CDR2 SAAADI. This CDR3 is 15 amino acids long. The J segment lost 2 bases and the V segment lost 6 bases, leaving 5 bases of the junction unmatched. The CDR3 bases are TGCGCCAGCAGAACACTAGCGGGGGGCCCCTACGAGCAGTACTTC. The encoded protein is CASRTLAGGPYEQYF.

This sequence joins TRBV7-9 and TRBJ2-3; no definite D call. The germline V and J ends were trimmed by 3 bases and 3 bases, with 16 bases remaining between them. Germline CDR1 and CDR2: SEHNR and FQNEAQ (reference sequence). The CDR3 is 16 amino acids. Here the CDR3 reads CASSLMSSRDTDTQYF. In DNA, the CDR3 is TGTGCCAGCAGCTTGATGAGTAGTCGTGATACAGATACGCAGTATTTT.

This clone was seen more than once but under ten times. V gene TRBV6-1 combines with J gene TRBJ1-1; 8 positions match TRBD1. CDR1 is MNHNS, CDR2 SASEGT, per germline. V lost 4 bases and J lost 5; bases outside the gene matches: 6. This CDR3 contains 14 residues. The CDR3 nucleotides read TGTGCCAGCAGTGTAAACGACAGGGGAACTGAAGCTTTCTTT. Amino acid sequence: CASSVNDRGTEAFF.

The chain couples TRBV28 to TRBJ1-5; D is unclear. V lost 2 bases and J lost 3, with 8 bases in between. The CDR3 has 14 residues. Germline values: CDR1 MDHEN, CDR2 SYDVKM. CDR3 nucleotide sequence: TGTGCCAGCAGTTTAGGGCGGGACAATCAGCCCCAGCATTTT. This sequence encodes CASSLGRDNQPQHF.

The V and J genes are TRBV12-5 and TRBJ2-7, with 8 bases fitting TRBD1. CDR3 size: 16 residues. Trimming cost V 0 bases and J 2 bases; bases outside gene matches: 6. Per the germline V gene, CDR1 is LGHNT and CDR2 is FRNRAP. In DNA, the CDR3 is TGTGCTAGTGGTTTGGTGAGGACAGGGCGACCCTACGAGCAGTACTTC. The encoded protein is CASGLVRTGRPYEQYF.

Points on this clone: An end of the junction does not agree with germline; a read error may underlie this. The chain uses TRBV19 and TRBJ2-7, with 12 bases matching TRBD2. The CDR3 runs to 13 residues. Germline values: CDR1 LNHDA, CDR2 SQIVND (reference sequence). The CDR3 DNA reads as TGTGCCAGTACCCCGACTAGCGGGAGAGGTATGGACTTC. Translated, it gives CASTPTSGRGMDF.